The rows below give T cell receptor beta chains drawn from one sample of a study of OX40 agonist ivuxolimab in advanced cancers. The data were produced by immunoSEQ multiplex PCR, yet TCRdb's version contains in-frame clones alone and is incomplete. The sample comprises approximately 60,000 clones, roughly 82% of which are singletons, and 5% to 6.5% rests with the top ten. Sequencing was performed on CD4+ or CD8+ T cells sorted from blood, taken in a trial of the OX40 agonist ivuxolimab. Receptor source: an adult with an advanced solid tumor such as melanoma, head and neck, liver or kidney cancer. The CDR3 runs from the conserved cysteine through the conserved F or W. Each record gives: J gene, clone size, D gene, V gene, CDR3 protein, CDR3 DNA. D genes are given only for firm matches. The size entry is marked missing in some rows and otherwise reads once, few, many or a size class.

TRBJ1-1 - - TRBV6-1 CASREGIWTEAFF TGTGCCAGCAGAGAGGGGATTTGGACTGAAGCTTTCTTT
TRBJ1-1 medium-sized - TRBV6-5 CASSYSENTEAFF TGTGCCAGCAGTTACTCGGAGAACACTGAAGCTTTCTTT
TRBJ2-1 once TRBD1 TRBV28 CASSLRQGAFF TGTGCCAGCAGTTTAAGGCAGGGGGCGTTCTTC
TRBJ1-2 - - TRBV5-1 CASSLGLNYGYTF TGCGCCAGCAGCTTGGGCCTTAACTATGGCTACACCTTC
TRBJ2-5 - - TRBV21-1 CASSNKDRVERETQYF TGTGCCAGCAGCAATAAGGACAGGGTCGAGCGGGAGACCCAGTACTTC
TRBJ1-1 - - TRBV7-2 CASSLFAGVNGEAFF TGTGCCAGCAGCTTGTTTGCAGGGGTAAATGGTGAAGCTTTCTTT
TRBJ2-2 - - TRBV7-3 CASSLRQANTGELFF TGTGCCAGCAGCTTAAGACAGGCTAACACCGGGGAGCTGTTTTTT
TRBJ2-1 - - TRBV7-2 CASSLQSRGSSYNEQFF TGTGCCAGCAGCTTACAAAGCAGGGGAAGCTCCTACAATGAGCAGTTCTTC
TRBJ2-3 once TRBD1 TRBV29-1 CSVGTGGRTDTQYF TGCAGCGTTGGGACAGGGGGCAGGACAGATACGCAGTATTTT
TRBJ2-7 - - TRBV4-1 CASSSGTALYEQYF TGCGCCAGCAGCTCCGGGACTGCGCTCTACGAGCAGTACTTC
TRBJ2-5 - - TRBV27 CASSFTDQETQYF TGTGCCAGCAGTTTCACAGACCAAGAGACCCAGTACTTC
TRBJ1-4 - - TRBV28 CASSLGSLNEKLFF TGTGCCAGCAGTTTGGGCAGCCTAAATGAAAAACTGTTTTTT
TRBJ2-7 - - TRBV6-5 CASSYSPASYEQYF TGTGCCAGCAGTTACTCTCCAGCCTCCTACGAGCAGTACTTC
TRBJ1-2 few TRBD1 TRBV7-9 CASSPRTGQHYGYTF TGTGCCAGCAGCCCCCGGACAGGGCAACACTATGGCTACACCTTC
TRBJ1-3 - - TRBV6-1 CASGQPGGSGNTIYF TGTGCCAGCGGGCAGCCAGGCGGCTCTGGAAACACCATATATTTT
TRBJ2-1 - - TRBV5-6 CASSLLASSNEQFF TGTGCCAGCAGCTTGTTGGCTAGCAGCAATGAGCAGTTCTTC
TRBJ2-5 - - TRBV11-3 CASSPRVGDGETQYF TGTGCCAGCAGCCCCCGGGTTGGGGATGGAGAGACCCAGTACTTC
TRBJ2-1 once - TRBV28 CASNLGNRLLRGRYNEQFF TGTGCCAGCAACCTGGGGAACAGGCTCCTCAGAGGGCGCTACAATGAGCAGTTCTTC
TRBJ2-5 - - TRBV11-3 CASSRRGPGETQYF TGTGCCAGCAGTCGACGGGGGCCAGGAGAGACCCAGTACTTC